This entry lists 20 T cell receptor beta chains sequenced from one sample in a study of T-cell memory formation after mild COVID-19. MiXCR was run by TCRdb on the 5' RACE reads, yielding one entry per CDR3 protein. The sample holds roughly 100,000 distinct CDR3 sequences, about an eighth seen once. What was sequenced was PBMCs or a T cell subset sorted from them (not recorded which). The receptors here all came from an adult woman who had mild COVID-19 (a few samples of this study predate the infection). Cell type and time point are not known.

This sequence joins TRBV20-1 and TRBJ2-7; the match to TRBD1 covers 7 bases. This CDR3 has 14 residues. The V gene's germline CDR1 is DFQATT and CDR2 SNEGSKA (reference sequence). V trimming: 0 bases; J trimming: 3 bases; junction bases outside the gene matches: 5. Written as DNA, the CDR3 is TGCAGTGCTAGAGATCCAGGGGGACACTACGAGCAGTACTTC. Its protein product is CSARDPGGHYEQYF.

This clonotype was detected only a few times. The chain carries TRBV9 and TRBJ2-2; 10 bases line up with TRBD2. Germline lookup yields CDR1 SGDLS and CDR2 YYNGEE. CDR3 length: 16 residues. J gave up 4 bases and V 0 bases, and 3 bases lay outside the gene matches. DNA for the CDR3: TGTGCCAGCAGCGTAGCTAGCGGGAGTAGCACCGGGGAGCTGTTTTTT. Its protein is CASSVASGSSTGELFF.

This clonotype has a count of ten or more. The rearrangement joins TRBV6-2 or TRBV6-3 to TRBJ2-2, with D unresolved. The CDR3 consists of 14 residues. Trimming took 0 bases from V and 1 from J, leaving 3 bases between them. Germline CDR1 is MNHEY and CDR2 is SVGEGT. In DNA, the CDR3 is TGTGCCAGCAGTTACTCAGAGAACACCGGGGAGCTGTTTTTT. The encoded protein is CASSYSENTGELFF.

The table lists this clonotype with a few counts. The rearrangement links TRBV6-6 to TRBJ2-7, with 10 bases identical to TRBD1. V trimming: 4 bases; J trimming: 4 bases; junction bases outside the gene matches: 10. This CDR3 is 16 amino acids long. Germline loops: CDR1 MNHNY, CDR2 SVGAGI (reference sequence). Written as DNA, the CDR3 is TGTGCCAGCAGTTCGAGCCTGGGACAGGGGTGGTACGAGCAGTACTTC. Translated, it gives CASSSSLGQGWYEQYF.

The chain employs TRBV25-1 and TRBJ1-5; D remains unclear. The germline V gene has CDR1 MGHDK and CDR2 SYGVNS. The V end was cut by 3 bases, the J end by 1 base, with 10 bases between. The CDR3 runs 15 residues. CDR3 coding DNA: TGTGCCAGCAGTGATGGCAGCGCGAGCAATCAGCCCCAGCATTTT. This translates into CASSDGSASNQPQHF.

This clonotype has a handful of counts. The chain carries TRBV15 and TRBJ2-5; 7 bases fit TRBD2. CDR3 length: 15 residues. With 5 bases clipped from V and 5 bases from J, the junction kept 11 bases outside the gene matches. Germline V gene data show CDR1 as LNHNV and CDR2 as YYDKDF (reference sequence). CDR3 coding DNA: TGTGCCACCAGCCCCCCGGGGGGAGTTATGGAGACCCAGTACTTC. It is translated as CATSPPGGVMETQYF.

This clonotype has only a few counts. The chain carries TRBV20-1 and TRBJ2-7; 7 nucleotides agree with TRBD1. This CDR3 has 16 residues. Losses at the gene ends were 2 bases for V and 3 bases for J; bases not matched to a gene: 13. Looked up from germline, CDR1 is DFQATT and CDR2 is SNEGSKA (reference sequence). CDR3 region: CSARSQETGLNYEQYF. In DNA, the CDR3 is TGCAGTGCTAGATCCCAAGAGACAGGGTTAAACTACGAGCAGTACTTC.

This clonotype has more than one count but fewer than ten. The J gene is TRBJ2-1, the V gene TRBV29-1, with 10 positions matching TRBD2. In germline, CDR1 is SQVTM, CDR2 ANQGSEA. J gave up 6 bases and V 4 bases, and 6 bases lay outside the gene matches. This CDR3 is 14 amino acids long. The CDR3 region is CSVALAGAFNEQFF. Here the CDR3 DNA reads TGCAGCGTTGCCCTAGCGGGGGCTTTCAATGAGCAGTTCTTC.

This clonotype was seen more than once but under ten times. V and J are TRBV29-1 and TRBJ2-7; D gene uncertain. The germline CDR1 and CDR2 sequences are SQVTM and ANQGSEA. Trimming removed 4 bases at V and 3 bases at J, with 13 bases between. The CDR3 runs 13 residues. CDR3 bases: TGCAGCGTTGGGTCGGGCAACCGCTACGAGCAGTACTTC. This encodes CSVGSGNRYEQYF.

This rearrangement joins TRBV7-9 to TRBJ2-7; tentatively, D is TRBD2 (7 bases). The CDR3 covers 19 residues. CDR1 is SEHNR and CDR2 is FQNEAQ in the germline V gene (reference sequence). The ends were cut back, 5 bases at V and 7 bases at J, with 33 bases in the middle. The CDR3 DNA reads as TGTGCCAGCAGCCCAAGTGTGGGGGGGCTTTTGCGCGGTGGTTTGGAGCAGTACTTC. This gives the protein CASSPSVGGLLRGGLEQYF. Full variable domain (missing parts from reference TRBV7-9 and TRBJ2-7): DTGVSQNPRHKITKRGQNVTFRCDPISEHNRLYWYRQTLGQGPEFLTYFQNEAQLEKSRLLSDRFSAERPKGSFSTLEIQRTEQGDSAMYLCASSPSVGGLLRGGLEQYFGPGTRLTVT.

There are a few counts of this clonotype. The chain employs TRBV27 and TRBJ2-1; TRBD2 aligns across 10 bases. The CDR3 totals 20 residues. Germline V CDR1 and CDR2: MNHEY, SMNVEV (reference sequence). V lost 5 bases to trimming and J lost 8 bases; unmatched junction nucleotides: 24. DNA for the CDR3: TGTGCCAGCAGTCCGGGGCCCGGGACAGCTAAACCTCTAGCGGGAGATGAGCAGTTCTTC. It is translated as CASSPGPGTAKPLAGDEQFF.

In its sample, this clonotype was seen a few times. The V and J genes are TRBV4-1 and TRBJ2-3, with D possibly being TRBD1 (5 bases). Trimming took off 0 bases at V and 3 bases at J, with 7 bases between the two ends. Germline V gene lookup returns CDR1 MGHRA and CDR2 YSYEKL. The length of the CDR3 is 14 residues. In nucleotides, the CDR3 is TGCGCCAGCAGCCAAGACAGGGTTACAGATACGCAGTATTTT. Its protein is CASSQDRVTDTQYF.

The chain uses TRBV29-1 and TRBJ2-7, with D possibly being TRBD1 (5 bases). The CDR3 totals 13 residues. From germline, CDR1 is SQVTM and CDR2 ANQGSEA. Trimming took 6 bases from V and 0 from J, leaving 12 bases between them. The CDR3, as DNA: TGCAGCGTCAAAGGCCAGGGCTCCTACGAGCAGTACTTC. The encoded protein is CSVKGQGSYEQYF.

This chain uses TRBV5-1 with TRBJ1-6; D is unclear. The CDR3 is 14 residues long. V gave up 4 bases and J gave up 7 bases, with 12 bases separating them. CDR1 and CDR2 (germline): SGHRS, YFSETQ. The CDR3 DNA reads as TGCGCCAGCAGCCCTTCCCTAGAGAATTCACCCCTCCACTTT. It encodes CASSPSLENSPLHF.

This clonotype was detected many times. This chain connects TRBV7-6 to TRBJ1-1; D remains unclear. With 4 bases removed from V and 0 bases from J, the gap between germline ends came to 6 bases. Germline assignment: CDR1 SGHVS and CDR2 FNYEAQ. This CDR3 has 13 residues. DNA for the CDR3: TGTGCCAGCAGCTCCCTGTTGAACACTGAAGCTTTCTTT. This translates into CASSSLLNTEAFF.

In this sample, this clonotype turned up a few times. The chain uses TRBV7-9 and TRBJ2-7; TRBD1 matches at 8 bases. Germline trimming cut 5 bases from V and 2 bases from J; bases unmatched to any gene: 5. CDR1 SEHNR and CDR2 FQNEAQ come from the germline V gene (reference sequence). The CDR3 covers 14 residues. The CDR3 is CASSPGGRPYEQYF. Written as DNA, the CDR3 is TGTGCCAGCAGCCCAGGGGGCAGGCCCTACGAGCAGTACTTC.

This clonotype has just a few counts. The V and J genes are TRBV7-8 and TRBJ2-1; D possibly corresponds to TRBD1 (7 bases). Germline assignment: CDR1 SGHVS and CDR2 FQNEAQ. The length of the CDR3 is 12 residues. Trimming pared 5 bases from V and 7 bases from J, leaving 9 bases between. CDR3 coding DNA: TGTGCCAGCAGCGCAGGGGGGAATGAGCAGTTCTTC. Amino acids: CASSAGGNEQFF. The full variable domain, rest sourced from reference TRBV7-8 and TRBJ2-1, is GAGVSQSPRYKVAKRGQDVALRCDPISGHVSLFWYQQALGQGPEFLTYFQNEAQLDKSGLPSDRFFAERPEGSVSTLKIQRTQQEDSAVYLCASSAGGNEQFFGPGTRLTVL.

The rearrangement links TRBV14 to TRBJ2-7; 9 bases are shared with TRBD1. Germline loops: CDR1 SGHDN, CDR2 FVKESK. The CDR3 spans 13 residues. Germline trimming cut 4 bases from V and 6 bases from J; bases unmatched to any gene: 4. DNA of the CDR3: TGTGCCAGCAGCCTCGGGACAGGGTCCGAGCAGTACTTC. Amino acid sequence: CASSLGTGSEQYF. The full variable domain, in which reference TRBV14 and TRBJ2-7 provide the parts outside the CDR3, is EAGVTQFPSHSVIEKGQTVTLRCDPISGHDNLYWYRRVMGKEIKFLLHFVKESKQDESGMPNNRFLAERTGGTYSTLKVQPAELEDSGVYFCASSLGTGSEQYFGPGTRLTVT.

The chain couples TRBV7-9 to TRBJ2-1; 9 nucleotides match TRBD2. Unmatched junction bases numbered 2, after V lost 5 bases and J lost 0 bases. This CDR3 comprises 15 residues. CDR1 and CDR2 (germline): SEHNR, FQNEAQ (reference sequence). The DNA of the CDR3 is TGTGCCAGCAGCCATAGCGGGGGCTCCTACAATGAGCAGTTCTTC. It specifies CASSHSGGSYNEQFF.

V gene TRBV5-6 combines with J gene TRBJ2-5; TRBD2 might be the D (5 bases). The V end lost 1 base, the J end lost 5 bases, and 18 bases lay between the germline ends. Germline lookup yields CDR1 SGHDT and CDR2 YYEEEE. The CDR3 runs to 16 residues. The CDR3 protein is CASSLIYGGPRETQYF. CDR3 bases: TGTGCCAGCAGCTTGATTTATGGAGGCCCCAGGGAGACCCAGTACTTC.